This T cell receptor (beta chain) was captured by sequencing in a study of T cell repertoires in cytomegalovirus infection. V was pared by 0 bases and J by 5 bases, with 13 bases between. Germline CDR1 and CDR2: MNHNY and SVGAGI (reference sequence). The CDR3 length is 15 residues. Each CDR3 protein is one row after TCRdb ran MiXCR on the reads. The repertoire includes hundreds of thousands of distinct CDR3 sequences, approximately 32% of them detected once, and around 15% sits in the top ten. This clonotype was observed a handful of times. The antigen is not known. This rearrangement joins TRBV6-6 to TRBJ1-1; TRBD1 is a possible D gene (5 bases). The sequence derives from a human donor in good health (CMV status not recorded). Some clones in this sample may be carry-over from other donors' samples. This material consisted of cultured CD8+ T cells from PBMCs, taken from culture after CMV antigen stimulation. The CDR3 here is CASSYSMSGRTEAFF. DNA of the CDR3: TGTGCCAGCAGTTACTCGATGTCAGGGCGGACTGAAGCTTTCTTT.